A single sample is the source of the 22 T cell receptor beta chains below, sequenced in a study of relationships among human T cell subsets. TCR alpha and beta CDR3s were amplified from mRNA by semiquantitative ARM-PCR. ARM-PCR used tagged nested gene-specific primers, then communal superprimers for exponential amplification. Each CDR3 protein is one row after TCRdb ran MiXCR on the multiplex PCR reads. The sample includes about 15,000 distinct CDR3 sequences, less than 80% of them seen just once. The sample was total T cells sorted from blood. The source of these receptors is a man aged 40-50 years in good health.

This chain links TRBV11-3 with TRBJ2-3; TRBD1 aligns across 9 bases. Germline values: CDR1 SGHNT, CDR2 YENEEA. The CDR3 sequence is 14 residues long. The trim removed 5 bases at V and 6 bases at J, leaving 6 bases unmatched. CDR3 in amino acids: CASSHGQGMDTQYF. CDR3 in DNA: TGTGCCAGCAGCCACGGACAGGGGATGGATACGCAGTATTTT.

This clonotype is a singleton in its sample. The chain recombines TRBV5-1 with TRBJ2-1, with 9 bases that match TRBD2. Unmatched junction bases numbered 9, after V lost 5 bases and J lost 9 bases. Germline CDR1 reads SGHRS; CDR2 reads YFSETQ. CDR3 length: 14 residues. Written as DNA, the CDR3 is TGCGCCAGCAGATTAAGCGGGAGGCTTGGTGAGCAGTTCTTC. Protein sequence: CASRLSGRLGEQFF. Drawing the rest from reference TRBV5-1 and TRBJ2-1, the complete variable domain is KAGVTQTPRYLIKTRGQQVTLSCSPISGHRSVSWYQQTPGQGLQFLFEYFSETQRNKGNFPGRFSGRQFSNSRSEMNVSTLELGDSALYLCASRLSGRLGEQFFGPGTRLTVL.

The rearrangement links TRBV14 to TRBJ2-1; D is perhaps TRBD2 (7 bases). The J call may not be correct, given that the DNA end is closer to TRBJ2-7. This CDR3 comprises 14 residues. Germline CDR1 reads SGHDN; CDR2 reads FVKESK. Here the CDR3 DNA reads TGTGCCAGCAGCCAAGTCGGGGGGCTCGACGAGCAGTACTTC. It encodes CASSQVGGLDEQYF.

The rearrangement uses TRBV25-1 and TRBJ1-1; the D gene is possibly TRBD1 (5 bases). V lost 6 bases and J lost 3, with 11 bases in between. The germline gives CDR1 MGHDK, CDR2 SYGVNS. This CDR3 region has 13 residues. CDR3: CASRAGGDTEAFF. The CDR3 region has the DNA TGTGCCAGCAGGGCCGGGGGGGACACTGAAGCTTTCTTT.

This rearrangement joins TRBV28 to TRBJ1-3; D is uncertain. The CDR3 is 16 residues long. The V and J ends lost 2 bases and 2 bases respectively, with 13 bases between them. Germline CDR1 reads MDHEN; CDR2 reads SYDVKM. The CDR3 is CASSLLTWTTGNTIYF. CDR3 coding DNA: TGTGCCAGCAGTTTACTGACATGGACGACTGGAAACACCATATATTTT.

V and J are TRBV11-2 and TRBJ2-2; no reliable D call. Trimming removed 0 bases at V and 4 bases at J, with 9 bases between. The CDR3 contains 15 residues. Germline assignment: CDR1 SGHAT and CDR2 FQNNGV. CDR3 DNA: TGTGCCAGCAGCTTAGATCCGCAGGTCACCGGGGAGCTGTTTTTT. It specifies CASSLDPQVTGELFF.

The chain joins TRBV29-1 to TRBJ2-3; the D gene is possibly TRBD2 (5 bases). With 3 bases removed from V and 6 bases from J, the gap between germline ends came to 7 bases. Germline CDR1 and CDR2: SQVTM and ANQGSEA. The CDR3 loop spans 11 amino acids. In DNA form, the CDR3 reads TGCAGCGTTGAGGAGGCCGATACGCAGTATTTT. It is translated as CSVEEADTQYF.

This clonotype was recorded only once. The chain has TRBV12-3 or TRBV12-4 and TRBJ1-2; D is ambiguous. The CDR3 is 12 amino acids. Deletions cut 6 bases from V and 5 bases from J, with 10 bases between. The CDR3 region has the DNA TGTGCCAGCAGCGGACGTGTGTATGGCTACACCTTC. This gives the protein CASSGRVYGYTF.

This sequence joins TRBV5-1 and TRBJ1-3; D is possibly TRBD1 (5 bases). There are 15 residues in the CDR3. Trimming took 4 bases from V and 4 from J, leaving 15 bases between them. Germline CDR1 is SGHRS and CDR2 is YFSETQ. This CDR3 reads CASSPGTASGNTIYF. In nucleotides, the CDR3 is TGCGCCAGCAGCCCAGGGACGGCCTCCGGAAACACCATATATTTT.

The V gene is TRBV7-2, the J gene TRBJ2-7; D tentatively fits TRBD1 or TRBD2 (5 bases each). V was clipped by 5 bases and J by 3 bases, with 20 bases between them. This CDR3 spans 16 amino acids. Germline V gene lookup returns CDR1 SGHTA and CDR2 FQGNSA. The CDR3 DNA follows: TGTGCCAGCAGCCCGCAGGGTAAGCGGAACCTCTACGAGCAGTACTTC. It encodes CASSPQGKRNLYEQYF.

The chain carries TRBV27 and TRBJ1-4, with a tentative D call TRBD1 (5 bases). CDR1 is MNHEY and CDR2 is SMNVEV in the germline V gene (reference sequence). The V gene lost 1 base and the J gene lost 5 bases, with 11 bases spanning the gap. The CDR3 extends over 15 amino acids. CDR3 bases: TGTGCCAGCAGTTTATGGGGACGGCGGAATGAAAAACTGTTTTTT. This gives the protein CASSLWGRRNEKLFF.

This rearrangement joins TRBV5-5 to TRBJ2-1; perhaps TRBD2 as D (5 bases). Germline V lookup: CDR1 SGHKS, CDR2 YYEKEE (reference sequence). This CDR3 has 17 amino acids. V was trimmed by 0 bases and J by 3 bases, leaving 16 bases between them. CDR3: CASSLAGARAYYNEQFF. The CDR3 DNA reads as TGTGCCAGCAGCTTGGCCGGTGCGCGGGCTTACTACAATGAGCAGTTCTTC.

The chain has TRBV20-1 and TRBJ2-7; D might be TRBD2 (5 bases). The germline gives CDR1 DFQATT, CDR2 SNEGSKA (reference sequence). Trimming cost V 2 bases and J 6 bases, with 14 bases left between them. This CDR3 contains 13 residues. DNA of the CDR3: TGCAGTGCTAGACGACTGTTAGGAGGCGAGCAGTACTTC. It yields the protein CSARRLLGGEQYF.

As for this clonotype: Sequence at one end of the junction differs from germline and may be a read error. The chain links TRBV11-2 to TRBJ2-7; no firm D call. The germline V gene encodes CDR1 SGHAT and CDR2 FQNNGV. This CDR3 contains 14 residues. CDR3 amino acids: CASGLVGVPYEQYF. The CDR3 region has the DNA TGTGCCAGCGGCTTAGTTGGGGTCCCTTACGAGCAGTACTTC.

The rearrangement uses TRBV21-1 and TRBJ2-7; TRBD1, the D gene given by the table, was not confirmed from the DNA. TRBV21-1 represents a pseudogene. This CDR3 region has 17 residues. Here the CDR3 DNA reads TGTGCCAGCAGCAAAGCCAGGGTGGACAGAGTCCTTCACGAGCAGTACTTC. It encodes CASSKARVDRVLHEQYF.

The chain couples TRBV29-1 to TRBJ2-5; TRBD1 aligns across 7 bases. Germline CDR1 reads SQVTM; CDR2 reads ANQGSEA. With 8 bases clipped from V and 5 bases from J, the junction kept 11 bases outside the gene matches. The CDR3 totals 13 residues. DNA of the CDR3: TGCAGCTCTACAAGAGGGGGCCGGGAGACCCAGTACTTC. Translating it yields CSSTRGGRETQYF. Filled out from reference TRBV29-1 and TRBJ2-5, the complete variable domain reads SAVISQKPSRDICQRGTSLTIQCQVDSQVTMMFWYRQQPGQSLTLIATANQGSEATYESGFVIDKFPISRPNLTFSTLTVSNMSPEDSSIYLCSSTRGGRETQYFGPGTRLLVL.

This clonotype was detected a few times. The V and J genes are TRBV29-1 and TRBJ1-2, with unresolved D. The CDR3 has 12 amino acids. Trimming left V 2 bases short and J 3 bases short, with 7 bases between. Germline CDR1 reads SQVTM; CDR2 reads ANQGSEA. Written as DNA, the CDR3 is TGCAGCGTTGAATCCGGATACTATGGCTACACCTTC. Its protein product is CSVESGYYGYTF.

Of note for this clonotype: The junction departs from germline at one end; a sequencing error may be responsible. The chain carries TRBV5-4 and TRBJ2-3; 8 bases line up with TRBD2. The CDR3 is made up of 15 amino acids. CDR1 is SGHNT, CDR2 YYREEE, per germline (reference sequence). As DNA, the CDR3 is TGCGCCAGCAGACCCGGACTAGCAACCACAGATACGCAGTATTTT. Residues: CASRPGLATTDTQYF.

The chain recombines TRBV12-3 or TRBV12-4 with TRBJ1-1; no definite D call. There are 11 residues in the CDR3. The germline V and J ends were trimmed by 5 bases and 1 base, with 2 bases remaining between them. CDR3 sequence (DNA): TGTGCCAGCAGTCGGAACACTGAAGCTTTCTTT. It translates to CASSRNTEAFF.

This rearrangement joins TRBV6-5 to TRBJ1-2; D is undetermined. V shed 1 base and J shed 0 bases, with 12 bases lying between them. Germline-derived CDR1 and CDR2 are MNHEY and SVGAGI. The CDR3 is 16 residues long. The CDR3 is CASSYLRTETNYGYTF. In DNA, the CDR3 is TGTGCCAGCAGTTACTTGAGGACGGAGACTAACTATGGCTACACCTTC.

The chain joins TRBV7-9 to TRBJ2-7; D unclear. Per germline, CDR1 SEHNR and CDR2 FQNEAQ (reference sequence). The CDR3 is made up of 12 amino acids. Trimming took off 3 bases at V and 2 bases at J, with 5 bases between the two ends. CDR3 DNA: TGTGCCAGCAGCTTGCGGACCTACGAGCAGTACTTC. Encoded protein: CASSLRTYEQYF.

The rearrangement uses TRBV20-1 and TRBJ2-3; 10 bases align to TRBD2. Germline V gene lookup returns CDR1 DFQATT and CDR2 SNEGSKA (reference sequence). CDR3 length: 14 residues. Germline trimming cut 5 bases from V and 5 bases from J; bases unmatched to any gene: 7. For the CDR3, the DNA is TGCAGTGCTGAACTAGCGGGGTATCTAGATACGCAGTATTTT. This translates into CSAELAGYLDTQYF.